The T cell receptor beta chain described here comes from a study of blood T cell repertoires in COVID-19. Study-wide context: Collection of acute and convalescent COVID-19 samples took place in the United States, Italy and Spain. Nucleic acid was either cDNA or gDNA, and it came from T cells, B-cell-depleted T cells, or PBMCs.

This clone was observed once. V was pared by 5 bases and J by 1 base, with 14 bases between. Looked up from germline, CDR1 is SEHNR and CDR2 is FQNEAQ (reference sequence). CDR3 length: 15 amino acids. As processed by the authors: Amplification from reference gene primers served as the basis for estimated nucleated cell counts. Data came from immunoSEQ multiplex PCR; TCRdb stores just in-frame clones and leaves some out. The V and J calls and clone size were taken over from that table, and D and trimming were inferred from the DNA. The sample contains 240,000 or so clones, around 85% of which appear only once.

Sequencing input: peripheral blood. This TCR was recovered from a woman of 80 years or more with acute or convalescent COVID-19. The rearrangement joins TRBV7-9 to TRBJ1-1; D unresolved. In DNA form, the CDR3 reads TGTGCCAGCAGCCCGATGAGGGCAGCGAACACTGAAGCTTTCTTT. Translating it yields CASSPMRAANTEAFF.